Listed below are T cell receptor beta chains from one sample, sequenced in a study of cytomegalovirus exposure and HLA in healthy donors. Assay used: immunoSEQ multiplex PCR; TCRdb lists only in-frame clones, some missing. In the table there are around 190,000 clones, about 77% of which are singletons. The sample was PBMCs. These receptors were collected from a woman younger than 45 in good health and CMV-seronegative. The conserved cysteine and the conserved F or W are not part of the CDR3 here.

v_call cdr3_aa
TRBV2 ASLGQGRNTGELF
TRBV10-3 AISDPGGTNYGYT
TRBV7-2 ASSPGLAGYQETQY
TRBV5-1 ASSLSAGLSYNEQF
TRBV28 ASSGGGGANVLT
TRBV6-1 ASSALRPGLAGEAYEQY
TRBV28 ASSLGLAGGEQF
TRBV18 ASSPVEIYGYT
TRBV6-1 ASSMQLDYGYP
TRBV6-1 ASCGSYYEQY
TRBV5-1 ASSPGLITGELF
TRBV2 ASSGTVDGNTIY
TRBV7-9 ASSLGTGTNYGYP
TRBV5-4 ASSTRPTPGQGAGELF
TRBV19 ASSRTSGPAYEQY
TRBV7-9 ASNPTEEDISNGYT
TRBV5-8 ASSLRQRPYEQY
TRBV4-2 ASEGNTYEQY
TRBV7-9 ASSLPSSYEQY
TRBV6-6 ASRVLYGEQF
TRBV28 ASSLTGWNQPQH
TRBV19 ASSILGEATDEQF
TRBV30 ASTPGTGGRVYEQY
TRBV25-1 ASSDLAVETQY
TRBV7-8 ASSLSLPGNTEAF
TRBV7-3 ASSLGYGTYEQY
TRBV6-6 ASNWANSYNSPLH
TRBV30 AWSVLLRGNEQF
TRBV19 ASASGTANEKLF
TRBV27 ASSSIPGPARPGGLYEQY
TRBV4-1 ASSQVGRGRIRPHTEAF
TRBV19 ASSPSGLAGPRYEQY
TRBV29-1 SVMGQGASSTEAF
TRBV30 AWSVLVTGGHEQY
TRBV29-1 SADRAADTEAF
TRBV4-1 ASSQPTNTGELF
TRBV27 ASSIQGASEKLF
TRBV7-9 ASAHRMGFSAGNTIY
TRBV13 ASSVRQGVGTGELF
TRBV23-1 ASSQSNRDRGNQPQH
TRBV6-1 ASSEWSGGNTIY
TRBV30 AGGTLNNSPLH
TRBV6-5 ASSTVGEPYNEQF
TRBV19 ATRPGTRTGANVLT
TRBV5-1 ASGPTGTGGDGYT
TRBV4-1 ASSHPQGDYGYT
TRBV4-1 ASSQEGRINEKLF
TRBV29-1 SVSQRSRGEQY
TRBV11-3 ASGQGPGNEQF
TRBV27 ASSLGAGGPKD
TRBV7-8 ASTHRGGKETQY
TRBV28 ASSLEGHHEQY
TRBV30 ACTGGPTDTQY
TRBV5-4 ASSNSGGLTGELF
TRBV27 ASRRGGSNQPQH
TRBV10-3 AISPTGDNQPQH
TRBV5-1 ASSLGTGGAEKLF